This TCR beta chain derives from a study of CD4+ T cells in melanoma. The CDR3 is 16 amino acids. The V gene lost 4 bases and the J gene lost 0 bases, with 10 bases spanning the gap. From germline, CDR1 is KGHSH and CDR2 LQKENI. Using immunoSEQ multiplex PCR, the repertoire was profiled, and TCRdb retains in-frame clones only, with some absent. The sample has more than 15,000 clones; over 70% are singletons. The sequenced sample was cells from a culture (not recorded whether cultured in vitro). V usage is TRBV18 and J usage is TRBJ1-6; D call uncertain. The sequence was obtained from a human donor with melanoma. DNA of the CDR3: TGTGCCAGCTCACTTTCAGCCAGCTCCTATAATTCACCCCTCCACTTT. This codes for CASSLSASSYNSPLHF.